This T cell receptor beta chain was profiled in a study of blood T cells in healthy people across ages. For the second PCR, which ran for 7 to 11 cycles, a sample-barcoded 5' primer and a J-beta primer mix were used. TCRdb itself ran the 5' RACE reads through MiXCR, one entry per CDR3 protein. The profile shows under 1,000,000 distinct CDR3 sequences, around half of them singletons. Remarks on this clonotype: Its target is unknown.

The CDR3 spans 14 residues. Study-level results: Estimated diversity across one million T cells was deemed an underestimate.

The chain carries TRBV21-1 and TRBJ2-7; the DNA was not used to check the table's D call, TRBD1. TRBV21-1 is marked as a pseudogene. The receptor's source is a man older than 75 in good health. Sample: blood. The DNA of the CDR3 is TGTGCCAGCAGAGGCCGGGACAGGGTTAGCGAGCAGTACTTC. This codes for CASRGRDRVSEQYF.